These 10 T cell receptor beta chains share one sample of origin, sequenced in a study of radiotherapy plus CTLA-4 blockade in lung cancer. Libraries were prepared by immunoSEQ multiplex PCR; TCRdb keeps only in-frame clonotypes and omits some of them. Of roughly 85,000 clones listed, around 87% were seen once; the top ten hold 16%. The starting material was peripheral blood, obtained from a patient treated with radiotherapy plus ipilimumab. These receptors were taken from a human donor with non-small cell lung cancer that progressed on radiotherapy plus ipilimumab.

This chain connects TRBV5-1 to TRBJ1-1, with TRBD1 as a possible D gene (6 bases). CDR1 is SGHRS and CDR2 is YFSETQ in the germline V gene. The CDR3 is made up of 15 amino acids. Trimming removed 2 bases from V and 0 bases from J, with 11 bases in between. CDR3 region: CASSFSGEMNTEAFF. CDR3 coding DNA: TGCGCCAGCAGCTTTTCAGGGGAAATGAACACTGAAGCTTTCTTT.

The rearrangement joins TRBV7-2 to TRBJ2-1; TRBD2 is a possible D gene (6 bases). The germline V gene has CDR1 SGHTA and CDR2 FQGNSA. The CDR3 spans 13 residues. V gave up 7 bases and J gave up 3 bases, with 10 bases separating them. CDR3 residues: CASIWRDYNEQFF. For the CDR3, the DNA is TGTGCCAGCATTTGGCGGGACTACAATGAGCAGTTCTTC.

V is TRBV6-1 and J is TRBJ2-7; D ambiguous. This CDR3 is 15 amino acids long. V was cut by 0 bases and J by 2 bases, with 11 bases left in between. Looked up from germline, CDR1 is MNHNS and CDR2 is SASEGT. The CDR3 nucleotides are TGTGCCAGCAGTGAAGCTGTCACCATAACCTACGAGCAGTACTTC. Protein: CASSEAVTITYEQYF.

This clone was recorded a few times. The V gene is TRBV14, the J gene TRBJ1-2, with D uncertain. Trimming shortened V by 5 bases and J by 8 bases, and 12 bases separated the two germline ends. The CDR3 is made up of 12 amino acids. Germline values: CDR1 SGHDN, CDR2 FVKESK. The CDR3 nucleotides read TGTGCCAGCAGCGGAGGTTCTTGGGGCTACACCTTC. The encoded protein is CASSGGSWGYTF.

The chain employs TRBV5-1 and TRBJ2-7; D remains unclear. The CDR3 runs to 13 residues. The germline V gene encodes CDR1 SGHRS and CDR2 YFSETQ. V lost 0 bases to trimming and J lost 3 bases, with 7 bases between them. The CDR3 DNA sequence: TGCGCCAGCAGCTTGGAATCGGGCTACGAGCAGTACTTC. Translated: CASSLESGYEQYF.

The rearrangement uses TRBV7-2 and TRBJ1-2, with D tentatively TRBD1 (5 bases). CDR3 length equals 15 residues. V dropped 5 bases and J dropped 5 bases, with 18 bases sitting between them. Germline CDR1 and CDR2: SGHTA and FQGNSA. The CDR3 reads CASSPRGGAAYGYTF. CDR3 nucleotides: TGTGCCAGCAGCCCCCGCGGAGGGGCGGCGTATGGCTACACCTTC.

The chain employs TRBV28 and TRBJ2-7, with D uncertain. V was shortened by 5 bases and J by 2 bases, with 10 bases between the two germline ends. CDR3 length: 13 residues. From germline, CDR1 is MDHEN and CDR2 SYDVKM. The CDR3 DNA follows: TGTGCCAGCAGTAGGCTGATTACCTACGAGCAGTACTTC. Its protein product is CASSRLITYEQYF.

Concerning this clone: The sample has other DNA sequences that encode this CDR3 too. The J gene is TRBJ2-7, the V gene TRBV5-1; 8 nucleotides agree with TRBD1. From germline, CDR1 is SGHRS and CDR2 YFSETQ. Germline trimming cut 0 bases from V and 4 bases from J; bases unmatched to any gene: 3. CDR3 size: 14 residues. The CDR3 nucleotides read TGCGCCAGCAGCTTGGGCAGGGGGCCTTACGAGCAGTACTTC. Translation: CASSLGRGPYEQYF.

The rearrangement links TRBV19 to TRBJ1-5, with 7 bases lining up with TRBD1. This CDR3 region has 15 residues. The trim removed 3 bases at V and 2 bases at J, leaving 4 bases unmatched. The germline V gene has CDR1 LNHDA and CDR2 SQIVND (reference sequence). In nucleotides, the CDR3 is TGTGCCAGTAGTATGGGAGGGGGCGGCAATCAGCCCCAGCATTTT. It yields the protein CASSMGGGGNQPQHF.

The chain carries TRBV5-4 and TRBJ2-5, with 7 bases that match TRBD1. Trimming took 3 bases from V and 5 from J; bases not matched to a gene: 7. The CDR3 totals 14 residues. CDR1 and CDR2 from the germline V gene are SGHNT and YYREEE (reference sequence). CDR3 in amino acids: CASSSPTGVETQYF. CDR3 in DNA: TGTGCCAGCAGCTCTCCTACAGGGGTGGAGACCCAGTACTTC.